The following is a T cell receptor (beta chain) sequence with its context. This entry comes from a study of technical replicates of blood from several donors. V gave up 6 bases and J gave up 5 bases; unmatched junction bases: 12. Germline V gives CDR1 ENHRY, CDR2 SYGVKD. The CDR3 has 15 residues. Generated by immunoSEQ multiplex PCR, the TCRdb table keeps only in-frame clones and is missing some. Altogether about 81,000 clones are present, about 97% being singletons, with the ten largest covering about 0.2%. This receptor was identified in a human donor in good health. The chain carries TRBV10-3 and TRBJ2-5; 7 positions agree with TRBD2. Material: T cells isolated from PBMCs. CDR3 DNA sequence: TGTGCCATCAGGGATCCACGGCGGGGGATGGAGACCCAGTACTTC. As protein: CAIRDPRRGMETQYF.